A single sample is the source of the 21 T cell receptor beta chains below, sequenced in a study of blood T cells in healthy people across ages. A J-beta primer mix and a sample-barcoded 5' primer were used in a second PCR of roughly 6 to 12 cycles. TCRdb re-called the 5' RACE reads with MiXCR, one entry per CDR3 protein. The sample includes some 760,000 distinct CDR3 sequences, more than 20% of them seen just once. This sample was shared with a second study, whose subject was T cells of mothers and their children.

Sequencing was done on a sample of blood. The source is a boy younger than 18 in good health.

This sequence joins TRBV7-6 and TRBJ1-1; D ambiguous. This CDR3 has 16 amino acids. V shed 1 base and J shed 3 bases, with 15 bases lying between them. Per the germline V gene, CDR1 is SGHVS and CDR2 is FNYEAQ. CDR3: CASSLGSGAGYTEAFF. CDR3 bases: TGTGCCAGCAGCTTAGGATCAGGTGCGGGGTACACTGAAGCTTTCTTT.

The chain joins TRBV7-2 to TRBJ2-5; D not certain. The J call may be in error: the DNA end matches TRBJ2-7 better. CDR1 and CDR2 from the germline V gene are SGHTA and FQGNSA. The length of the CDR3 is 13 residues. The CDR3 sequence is CASSLWAAYEQYF. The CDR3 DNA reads TGTGCCAGCAGCTTATGGGCCGCCTACGAGCAGTACTTC.

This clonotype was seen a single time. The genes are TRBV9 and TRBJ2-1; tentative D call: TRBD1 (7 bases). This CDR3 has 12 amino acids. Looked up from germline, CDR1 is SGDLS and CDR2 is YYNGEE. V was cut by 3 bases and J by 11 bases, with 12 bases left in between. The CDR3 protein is CASSGQGGQQFF. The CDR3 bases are TGTGCCAGCAGCGGCCAGGGGGGCCAGCAGTTCTTC.

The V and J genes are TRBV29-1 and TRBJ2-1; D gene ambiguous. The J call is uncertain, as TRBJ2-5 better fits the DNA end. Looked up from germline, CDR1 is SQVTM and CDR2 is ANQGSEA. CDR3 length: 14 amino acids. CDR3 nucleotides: TGCAGCGTTGAACCTTATGGTGCCGAAAAGACCCAGTACTTC. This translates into CSVEPYGAEKTQYF.

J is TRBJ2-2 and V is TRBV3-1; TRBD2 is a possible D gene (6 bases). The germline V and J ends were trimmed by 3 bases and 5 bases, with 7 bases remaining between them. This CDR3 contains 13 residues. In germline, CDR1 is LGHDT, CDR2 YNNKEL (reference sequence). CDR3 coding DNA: TGTGCCAGCAGCCACGGGGGTACCGGGGAGCTGTTTTTT. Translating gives CASSHGGTGELFF.

The CDR3 spells CASTVAQSSGNTIYF. The CDR3, as DNA: TGTGCCAGCACCGTAGCCCAGAGCTCTGGAAACACCATATATTTT. The V gene is TRBV7-9, the J gene TRBJ1-3; D remains unclear. Per germline, CDR1 SEHNR and CDR2 FQNEAQ (reference sequence). Trimming left V 7 bases short and J 0 bases short, with 13 bases between. This CDR3 region has 15 residues.

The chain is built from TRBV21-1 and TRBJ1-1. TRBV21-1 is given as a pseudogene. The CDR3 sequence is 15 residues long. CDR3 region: CASKSRRNSDTEAFF. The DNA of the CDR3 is TGTGCCAGCAAGAGTAGGAGAAACTCGGACACTGAAGCTTTCTTT.

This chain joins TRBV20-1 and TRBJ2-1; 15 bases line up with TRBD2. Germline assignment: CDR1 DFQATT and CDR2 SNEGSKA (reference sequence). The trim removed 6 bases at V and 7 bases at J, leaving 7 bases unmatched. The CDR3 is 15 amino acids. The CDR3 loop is CSANAGTSGGNEQFF. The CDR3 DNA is TGCAGTGCAAACGCCGGGACTAGCGGGGGGAATGAGCAGTTCTTC.

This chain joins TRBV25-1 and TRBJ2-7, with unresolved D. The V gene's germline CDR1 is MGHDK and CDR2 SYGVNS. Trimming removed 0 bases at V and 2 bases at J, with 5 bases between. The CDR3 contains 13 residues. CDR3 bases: TGTGCCAGCAGTGAATATTTTACCTACGAGCAGTACTTC. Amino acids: CASSEYFTYEQYF.

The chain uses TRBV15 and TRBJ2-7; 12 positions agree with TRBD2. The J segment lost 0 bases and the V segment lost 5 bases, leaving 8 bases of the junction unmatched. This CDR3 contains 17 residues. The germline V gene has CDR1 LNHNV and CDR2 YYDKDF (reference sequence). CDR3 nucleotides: TGTGCCACCAGCGGCCTGTTGACTAGCGGGAGCTCCTACGAGCAGTACTTC. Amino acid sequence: CATSGLLTSGSSYEQYF.

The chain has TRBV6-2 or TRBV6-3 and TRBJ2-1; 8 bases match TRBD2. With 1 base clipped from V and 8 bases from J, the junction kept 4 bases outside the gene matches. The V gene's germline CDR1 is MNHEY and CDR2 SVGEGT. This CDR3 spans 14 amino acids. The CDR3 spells CASSYLGLEDEQFF. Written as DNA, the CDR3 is TGTGCCAGCAGTTACTTGGGACTAGAGGATGAGCAGTTCTTC.

The CDR3 sequence is CASSPDGTGGRETQYF. CDR3 in DNA: TGTGCCAGCTCACCGGATGGGACAGGGGGCCGAGAGACCCAGTACTTC. The rearrangement joins TRBV18 to TRBJ2-5, with 12 bases aligning to TRBD1. Per the germline V gene, CDR1 is KGHSH and CDR2 is LQKENI. The CDR3 length is 16 residues. V lost 3 bases and J lost 4; bases outside the gene matches: 6.

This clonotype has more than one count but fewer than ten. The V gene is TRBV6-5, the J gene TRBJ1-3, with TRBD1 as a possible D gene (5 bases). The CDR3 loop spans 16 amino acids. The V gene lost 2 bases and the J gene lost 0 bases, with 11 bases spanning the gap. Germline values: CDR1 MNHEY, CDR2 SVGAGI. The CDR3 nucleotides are TGTGCCAGCAGTTACGGGGGAAGGAGCTCTGGAAACACCATATATTTT. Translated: CASSYGGRSSGNTIYF.

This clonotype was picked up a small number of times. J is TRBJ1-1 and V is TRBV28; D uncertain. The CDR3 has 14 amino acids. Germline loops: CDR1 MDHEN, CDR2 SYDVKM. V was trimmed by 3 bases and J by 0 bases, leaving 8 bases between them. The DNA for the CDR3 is TGTGCCAGCAGTTTTGTCAGAGTGAACACTGAAGCTTTCTTT. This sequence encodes CASSFVRVNTEAFF.

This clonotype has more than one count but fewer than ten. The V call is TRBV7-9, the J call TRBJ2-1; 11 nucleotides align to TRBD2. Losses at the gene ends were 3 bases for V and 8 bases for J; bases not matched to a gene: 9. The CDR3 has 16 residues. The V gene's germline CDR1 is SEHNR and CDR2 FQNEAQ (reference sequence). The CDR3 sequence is CASSFTGTSGWDEQFF. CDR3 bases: TGTGCCAGCAGCTTTACCGGGACTAGCGGTTGGGATGAGCAGTTCTTC. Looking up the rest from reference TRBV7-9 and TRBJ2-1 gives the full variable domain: DTGVSQNPRHKITKRGQNVTFRCDPISEHNRLYWYRQTLGQGPEFLTYFQNEAQLEKSRLLSDRFSAERPKGSFSTLEIQRTEQGDSAMYLCASSFTGTSGWDEQFFGPGTRLTVL.

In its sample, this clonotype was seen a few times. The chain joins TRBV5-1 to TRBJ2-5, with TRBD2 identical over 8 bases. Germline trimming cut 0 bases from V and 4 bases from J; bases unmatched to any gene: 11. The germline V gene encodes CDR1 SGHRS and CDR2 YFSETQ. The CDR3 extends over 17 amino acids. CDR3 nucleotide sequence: TGCGCCAGCAGCTTGGGTAGTACAGCGGGAGATGGAGAGACCCAGTACTTC. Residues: CASSLGSTAGDGETQYF.

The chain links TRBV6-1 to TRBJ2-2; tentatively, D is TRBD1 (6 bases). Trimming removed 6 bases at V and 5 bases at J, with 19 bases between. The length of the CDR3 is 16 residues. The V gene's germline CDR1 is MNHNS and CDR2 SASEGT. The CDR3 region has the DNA TGTGCCAGCAGCTCTAAGACAGGTTTAAGGACCGGGGAGCTGTTTTTT. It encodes CASSSKTGLRTGELFF.

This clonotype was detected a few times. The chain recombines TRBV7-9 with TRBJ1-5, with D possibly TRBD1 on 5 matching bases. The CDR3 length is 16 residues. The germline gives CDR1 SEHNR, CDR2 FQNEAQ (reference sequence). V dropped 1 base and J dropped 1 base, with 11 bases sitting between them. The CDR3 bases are TGTGCCAGCAGCTTAGGTTCAGGGAAGAGCAATCAGCCCCAGCATTTT. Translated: CASSLGSGKSNQPQHF.

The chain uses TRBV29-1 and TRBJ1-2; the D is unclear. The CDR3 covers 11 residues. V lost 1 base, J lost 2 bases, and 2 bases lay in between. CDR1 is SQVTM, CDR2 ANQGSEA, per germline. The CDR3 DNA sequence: TGCAGCGTTGAAGTGAACTATGGCTACACCTTC. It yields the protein CSVEVNYGYTF. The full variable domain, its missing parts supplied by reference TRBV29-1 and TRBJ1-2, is SAVISQKPSRDICQRGTSLTIQCQVDSQVTMMFWYRQQPGQSLTLIATANQGSEATYESGFVIDKFPISRPNLTFSTLTVSNMSPEDSSIYLCSVEVNYGYTFGSGTRLTVV.

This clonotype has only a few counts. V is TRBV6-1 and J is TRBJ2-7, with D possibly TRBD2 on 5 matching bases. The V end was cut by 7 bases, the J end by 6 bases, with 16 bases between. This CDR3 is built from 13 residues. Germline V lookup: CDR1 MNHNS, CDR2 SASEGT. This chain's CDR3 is CASIIAGLSEQYF. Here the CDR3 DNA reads TGTGCCAGCATAATTGCGGGTCTGAGCGAGCAGTACTTC.

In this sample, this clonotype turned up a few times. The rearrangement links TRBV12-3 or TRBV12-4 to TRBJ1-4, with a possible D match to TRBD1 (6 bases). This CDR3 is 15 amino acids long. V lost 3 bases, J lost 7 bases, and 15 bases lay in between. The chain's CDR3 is CASSFSRGRGEKLFF. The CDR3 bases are TGTGCCAGCAGTTTTAGCAGGGGTCGGGGTGAAAAACTGTTTTTT.